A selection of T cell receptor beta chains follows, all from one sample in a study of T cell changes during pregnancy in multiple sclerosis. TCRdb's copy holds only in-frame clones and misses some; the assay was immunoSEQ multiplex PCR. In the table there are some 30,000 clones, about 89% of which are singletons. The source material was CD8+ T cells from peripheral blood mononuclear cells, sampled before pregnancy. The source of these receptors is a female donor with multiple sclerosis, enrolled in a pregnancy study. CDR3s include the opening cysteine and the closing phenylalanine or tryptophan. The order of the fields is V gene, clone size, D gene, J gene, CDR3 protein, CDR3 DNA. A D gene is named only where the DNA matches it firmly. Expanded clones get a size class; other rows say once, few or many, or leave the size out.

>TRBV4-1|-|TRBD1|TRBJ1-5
CASSPYGDREDQPQHF
TGCGCCAGCAGCCCCTACGGGGACAGGGAGGATCAGCCCCAGCATTTT
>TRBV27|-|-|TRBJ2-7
CASRERLVTYEQYF
TGTGCCAGCAGGGAGAGACTAGTTACCTACGAGCAGTACTTC
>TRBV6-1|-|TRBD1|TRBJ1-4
CASSAFSGTAYIEIHEKLFF
TGTGCCAGCAGTGCCTTCTCCGGGACAGCATACATTGAGATTCATGAAAAACTGTTTTTT
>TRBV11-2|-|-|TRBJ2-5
CASSFGGRPETQYF
TGTGCCAGCAGCTTTGGAGGGAGACCGGAGACCCAGTACTTC
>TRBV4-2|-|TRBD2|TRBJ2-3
CASSQEEVAGGPTDTQYF
TGTGCCAGCAGCCAAGAGGAAGTAGCGGGGGGCCCCACAGATACGCAGTATTTT
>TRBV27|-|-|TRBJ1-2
CASSLDPRGLGYGYTF
TGTGCCAGCAGTTTAGACCCCAGGGGATTAGGCTATGGCTACACCTTC
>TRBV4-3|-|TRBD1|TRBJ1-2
CASSQTGGGWYGYTF
TGCGCCAGCAGCCAGACAGGGGGGGGTTGGTATGGCTACACCTTC
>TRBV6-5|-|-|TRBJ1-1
CASSWTEGNTEAFF
TGTGCCAGCAGTTGGACAGAGGGGAACACTGAAGCTTTCTTT
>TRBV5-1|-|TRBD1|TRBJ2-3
CASSLGQVTDTQYF
TGCGCCAGCAGCTTAGGACAGGTCACAGATACGCAGTATTTT
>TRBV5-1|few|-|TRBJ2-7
CASSRLDSYEQYF
TGCGCCAGCAGCCGGCTGGACAGCTACGAGCAGTACTTC